Listed below are T cell receptor beta chains from one sample, sequenced in a study of blood T cells in healthy people across ages. TCRdb passed the 5' RACE reads through MiXCR, listing each CDR3 protein once. Of fewer than 800,000 distinct CDR3 sequences in the sample, about 30% were seen once. Sequencing was carried out using blood. The receptors were sampled from an elderly woman in good health. Each CDR3 is given with its conserved first and last residue. Each record gives: V gene, CDR3 protein.

V: TRBV7-9; CDR3: CASSSGGLATEAFF
V: TRBV20-1; CDR3: CSAKTGSAIVTQYF
V: TRBV20-1; CDR3: CSAGTDRETQYF
V: TRBV20-1; CDR3: CSAREQNYGYTF
V: TRBV7-9; CDR3: CASSLLLRGGHEQFF
V: TRBV6-6; CDR3: CASSYSIGTGGDTEAFF
V: TRBV5-6; CDR3: CASSETGVLSYEQYF
V: TRBV7-2; CDR3: CASSPATGRWQPQHF
V: TRBV20-1; CDR3: CSALKDRVVNSPLHF
V: TRBV4-3; CDR3: CASSQGDRGPEKLFF
V: TRBV18; CDR3: CASSPQETQYF
V: TRBV19; CDR3: CASSIDEGNYDYTF
V: TRBV7-2; CDR3: CASSLGGAVRETQYF
V: TRBV5-1; CDR3: CASSLQGDTGELFF
V: TRBV30; CDR3: CAWSVSDGNTEAFF
V: TRBV6-5; CDR3: CASRAQGQGARDTQYF
V: TRBV7-2; CDR3: CASSPGTGQRYGYTF
V: TRBV7-2; CDR3: CASSLGLARGNTDTQYF
V: TRBV25-1; CDR3: CASSGRDRALNTEAFF
V: TRBV3-1; CDR3: CASSQDRDRETQYF
V: TRBV20-1; CDR3: CSARDLNTQYF
V: TRBV7-2; CDR3: CASSLNTGLAGGLSDTQYF
V: TRBV27; CDR3: CASSLSSQLYGGYTF
V: TRBV6-2/TRBV6-3; CDR3: CASRDRETQYF
V: TRBV6-6; CDR3: CASRKPGGLGETQYF
V: TRBV6-6; CDR3: CASIKLAGLETQYF
V: TRBV12-3/TRBV12-4; CDR3: CASSRITSTDTQYF
V: TRBV13; CDR3: CASSVGRAGEQYF
V: TRBV7-9; CDR3: CSSSYRDRVVSEQFF
V: TRBV6-1; CDR3: CASSAESYQPQHF
V: TRBV14; CDR3: CASSQEKGRFSGYTF
V: TRBV5-1; CDR3: CASMSMDRGLSYNEQFF
V: TRBV20-1; CDR3: CSARSLGQPQHF
V: TRBV10-3; CDR3: CAISESVGTGFGYGYTF
V: TRBV7-9; CDR3: CASSLKRTGPNTGELFF
V: TRBV5-1; CDR3: CASSSTGNGYEQYF
V: TRBV11-3; CDR3: CASSWGGQSETQYF
V: TRBV5-1; CDR3: CASSPQGAGAHEQYF
V: TRBV9; CDR3: CASSVQGYSNQPQHF
V: TRBV20-1; CDR3: CSAPGLPYETQYF
V: TRBV7-2; CDR3: CASSLGEVLGEQYF
V: TRBV7-3; CDR3: CASSIGASQYNEQFF
V: TRBV6-6; CDR3: CASRGTLGGGETQYF